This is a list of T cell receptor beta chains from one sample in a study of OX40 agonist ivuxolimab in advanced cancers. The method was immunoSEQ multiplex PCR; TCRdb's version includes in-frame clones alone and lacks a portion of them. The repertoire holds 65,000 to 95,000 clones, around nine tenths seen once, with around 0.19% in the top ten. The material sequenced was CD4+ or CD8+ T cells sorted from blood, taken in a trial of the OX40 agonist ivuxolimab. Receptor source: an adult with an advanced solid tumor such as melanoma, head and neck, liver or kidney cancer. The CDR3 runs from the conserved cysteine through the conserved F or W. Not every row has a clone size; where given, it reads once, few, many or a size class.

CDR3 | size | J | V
CASSIDLSRYEQFF | . | TRBJ2-1 | TRBV19
CASSHFQLRNTIYF | . | TRBJ1-3 | TRBV14
CAIGTPSRTDTQYF | . | TRBJ2-3 | TRBV6-1
CASSFSANSPLHF | once | TRBJ1-6 | TRBV5-6
CASSESKGGLAGFFGEQFF | . | TRBJ2-1 | TRBV10-1
CASSLVGGRQPQHF | . | TRBJ1-5 | TRBV5-1
CASSLDASYEQYF | . | TRBJ2-7 | TRBV5-1
CASSLGGPSSYEQYF | . | TRBJ2-7 | TRBV5-4
CASSLAQSYEQYF | . | . | TRBV7-8
CAWSVFLRGEQFF | . | TRBJ2-1 | TRBV30
CASSSPGPTGEQFF | . | TRBJ2-1 | TRBV9
CASSLAGTYGYTF | once | TRBJ1-2 | TRBV7-2
CASRTSDTGELFF | . | TRBJ2-2 | TRBV7-2
CASSVDRYEQYF | . | TRBJ2-7 | TRBV2
CSSTTGVNTEAFF | . | TRBJ1-1 | TRBV29-1
CASSLRLGQTHGYTF | . | TRBJ1-2 | TRBV14
CAWGGQTSNQPQHF | few | TRBJ1-5 | TRBV30
CASSLSGSSYEQYF | . | TRBJ2-7 | TRBV13
CASSPTGGAGNQPQHF | . | TRBJ1-5 | TRBV19
CASSPRPGQGHTDTQYF | . | TRBJ2-3 | TRBV19
CASSPVGGRDTGELFF | . | TRBJ2-2 | TRBV6-6
CASSTLPQGARPETQYF | . | TRBJ2-5 | TRBV19
CASSLAGTSGNNEQFF | . | TRBJ2-1 | TRBV7-2
CASSLSLLAGIGPDTQYF | . | TRBJ2-3 | TRBV4-1
CASSLVLTGAFF | . | TRBJ1-1 | TRBV7-2
CASRSRTYEQYF | . | . | TRBV28
CASSLGDRRRGTEAFF | . | TRBJ1-1 | TRBV5-1